What follows is one T cell receptor beta chain and its context. Its antigen is unidentified. Genomic DNA, the template, was used for profiling of the TCR beta VDJ and CDR3. One entry per CDR3 protein, called by TCRdb with MiXCR from the reads. This table has 250,000 to 300,000 distinct CDR3 sequences, around 60% appearing once. This entry is derived from a study of CD8+CD57+ T cells in acquired aplastic anemia. About the study: The DNA of sorted CD4+ and CD8+ cells averaged around 3 ug.

Notes on the study in general: A set of 25 to 30 CD8+ CDR3 sequences was shared between patients and controls, and these sequences appeared highly expressed in patients. A significant difference in CD8+ Simpson's diversity between patients and controls was not found.

This CDR3 comprises 13 residues. Trimming took off 5 bases at V and 6 bases at J, with 11 bases between the two ends. Germline assignment: CDR1 SGHAT and CDR2 FQNNGV. The source material was sorted CD4+, CD8+, or CD8+CD57+ T cells (not recorded which) from PBMCs. The chain carries TRBV11-2 and TRBJ1-5, with D hard to call. The clonotype originates from a human donor with severe aplastic anemia or a healthy control (not recorded which). CDR3 coding DNA: TGTGCCAGCAGCGCAGACGGACTTCAGCCCCAGCATTTT. Translation gives CASSADGLQPQHF. The variable domain in full, with the rest retrieved from reference TRBV11-2 and TRBJ1-5, is EAGVAQSPRYKIIEKRQSVAFWCNPISGHATLYWYQQILGQGPKLLIQFQNNGVVDDSQLPKDRFSAERLKGVDSTLKIQPAKLEDSAVYLCASSADGLQPQHFGDGTRLSIL.